This T cell receptor beta chain was sequenced during a study of CD8+ T cells in alopecia areata. For this clone: The antigen remains unidentified. Other DNA sequences within the sample encode an identical CDR3.

RNA was extracted and reverse transcribed into cDNA as the sequencing template. Profiled with immunoSEQ multiplex PCR; TCRdb holds only in-frame clones, not every one. The sample holds some 170,000 clones, around 64% seen once. Unmatched junction bases numbered 3, after V lost 6 bases and J lost 1 base. The CDR3 sequence is 13 residues long. Per germline, CDR1 SQVTM and CDR2 ANQGSEA. Study findings and constraints: Normal skin contains resident alphabeta T cells, and these are also sequenced in scalp samples. Greater clonality was observed in lesional scalp samples, especially alopecia totalis/universalis, versus normal scalp.

The material sequenced was CD8+ T cells sorted from blood, taken at week 0. The chain employs TRBV29-1 and TRBJ1-2; 9 bases agree with TRBD1. The origin of this receptor is a human donor with alopecia areata. The CDR3 sequence is CSVPTGGNYGYTF. In nucleotides, the CDR3 is TGCAGCGTACCGACAGGGGGTAACTATGGCTACACCTTC. The full variable domain, completed using reference TRBV29-1 and TRBJ1-2, is SAVISQKPSRDICQRGTSLTIQCQVDSQVTMMFWYRQQPGQSLTLIATANQGSEATYESGFVIDKFPISRPNLTFSTLTVSNMSPEDSSIYLCSVPTGGNYGYTFGSGTRLTVV.